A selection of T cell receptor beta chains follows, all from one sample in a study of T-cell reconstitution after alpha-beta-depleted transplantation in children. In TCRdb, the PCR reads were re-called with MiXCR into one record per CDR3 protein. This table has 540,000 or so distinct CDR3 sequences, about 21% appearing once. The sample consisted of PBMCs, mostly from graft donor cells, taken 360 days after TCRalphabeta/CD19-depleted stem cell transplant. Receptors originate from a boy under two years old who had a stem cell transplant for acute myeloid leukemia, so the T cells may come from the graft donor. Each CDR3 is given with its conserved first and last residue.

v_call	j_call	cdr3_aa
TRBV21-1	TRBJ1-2	CASSKGQGDYGYTF
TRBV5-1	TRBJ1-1	CASSVTTGLNTEAFF
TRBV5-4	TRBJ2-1	CASSLWGKDEQFF
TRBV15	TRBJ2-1	CATSGGGYNEQFF
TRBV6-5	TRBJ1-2	CASRTAGWGYTF
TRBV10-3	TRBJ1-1	CAISGQGRNTEAFF
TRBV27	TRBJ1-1	CASSSSAGVVAEAFF
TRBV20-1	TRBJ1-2	CSARDFRNTNYGYTF
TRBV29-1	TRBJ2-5	CSVGPGTGFRGYQETQYF
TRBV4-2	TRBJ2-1	CASSQDGTGGYNEQFF
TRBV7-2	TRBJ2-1	CASSLAGLAGDEQFF
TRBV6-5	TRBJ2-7	CASSYSAISSYEQYF
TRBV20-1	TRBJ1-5	CSARVDLNSNQPQHF
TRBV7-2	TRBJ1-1	CASSYRQGSTEAFF
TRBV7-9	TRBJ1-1	CASSLTGTVTEAFF
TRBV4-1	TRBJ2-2	CASSQAGVGGTGELFF
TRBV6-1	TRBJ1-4	CASSEWTLFVTLEKLFF
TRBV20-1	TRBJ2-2	CSAEGGRELFF
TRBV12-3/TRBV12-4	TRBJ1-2	CASRSGTVDGYTF
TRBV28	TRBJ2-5	CASSLGVVSQYF
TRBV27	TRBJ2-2	CASSWVGTNTGELFF
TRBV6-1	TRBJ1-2	CASRNRDRGMRGYTF
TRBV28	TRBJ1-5	CASSLAHQPQHF
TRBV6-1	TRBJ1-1	CASSRPSQGLGTEAFF
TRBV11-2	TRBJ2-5	CASSFRLAVQETQYF
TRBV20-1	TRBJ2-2	CSASKDNTGELFF
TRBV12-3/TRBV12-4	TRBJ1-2	CASSRTPGSNYGYTF
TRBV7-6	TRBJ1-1	CASSLEGVVGNTEAFF
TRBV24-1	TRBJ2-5	CATSGWGRGSKETQYF
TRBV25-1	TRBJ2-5	CASVPGDQVYIETQYF
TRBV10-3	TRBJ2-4	CAISTERTNIQYF
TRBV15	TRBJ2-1	CATSKLSNEQFF
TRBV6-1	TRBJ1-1	CASMAAGYSDTEAFF
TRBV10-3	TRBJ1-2	CAISRSGSIYGYTF
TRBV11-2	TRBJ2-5	CASSQGGAPTQETQYF
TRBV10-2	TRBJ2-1	CASRSGGLIYNEQFF
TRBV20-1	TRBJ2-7	CSARATSGGAHEQYF
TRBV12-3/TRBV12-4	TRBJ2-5	CASTLREKETQYF
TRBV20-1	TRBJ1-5	CSARRERQPQHF
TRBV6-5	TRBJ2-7	CASSYSSVVSYEQYF
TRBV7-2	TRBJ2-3	CASKSGGAGDTQYF
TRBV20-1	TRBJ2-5	CSARTARETQYF